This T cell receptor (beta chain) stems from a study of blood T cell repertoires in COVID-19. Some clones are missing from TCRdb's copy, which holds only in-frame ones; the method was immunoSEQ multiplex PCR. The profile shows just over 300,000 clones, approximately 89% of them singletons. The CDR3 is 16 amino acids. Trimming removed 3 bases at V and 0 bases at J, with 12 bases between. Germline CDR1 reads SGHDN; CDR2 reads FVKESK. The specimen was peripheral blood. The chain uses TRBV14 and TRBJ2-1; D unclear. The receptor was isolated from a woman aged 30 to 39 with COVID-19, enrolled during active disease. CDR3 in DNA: TGTGCCAGCAGCCACCTAAACAGCAACTCCTACAATGAGCAGTTCTTC. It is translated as CASSHLNSNSYNEQFF.